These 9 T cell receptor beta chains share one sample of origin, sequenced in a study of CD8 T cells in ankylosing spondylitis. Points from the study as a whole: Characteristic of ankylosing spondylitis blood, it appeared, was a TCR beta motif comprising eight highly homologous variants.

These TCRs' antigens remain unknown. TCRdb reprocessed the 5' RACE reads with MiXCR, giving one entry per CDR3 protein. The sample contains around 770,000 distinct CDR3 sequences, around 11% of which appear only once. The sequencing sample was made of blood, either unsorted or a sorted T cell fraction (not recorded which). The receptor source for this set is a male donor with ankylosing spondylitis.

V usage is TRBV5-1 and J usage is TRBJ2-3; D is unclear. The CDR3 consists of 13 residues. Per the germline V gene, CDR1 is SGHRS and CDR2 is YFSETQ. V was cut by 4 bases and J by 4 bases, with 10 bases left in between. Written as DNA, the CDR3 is TGCGCCAGCAGCAGAACCAGCCCAGATACGCAGTATTTT. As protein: CASSRTSPDTQYF. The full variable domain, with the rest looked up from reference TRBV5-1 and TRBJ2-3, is KAGVTQTPRYLIKTRGQQVTLSCSPISGHRSVSWYQQTPGQGLQFLFEYFSETQRNKGNFPGRFSGRQFSNSRSEMNVSTLELGDSALYLCASSRTSPDTQYFGPGTRLTVL.

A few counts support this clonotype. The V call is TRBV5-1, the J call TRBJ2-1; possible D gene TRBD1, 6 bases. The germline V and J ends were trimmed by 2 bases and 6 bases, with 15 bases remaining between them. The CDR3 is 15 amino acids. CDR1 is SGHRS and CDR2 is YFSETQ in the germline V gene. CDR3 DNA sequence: TGCGCCAGCAGCTTCGGAGACAGGACAATCAATGAGCAGTTCTTC. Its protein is CASSFGDRTINEQFF.

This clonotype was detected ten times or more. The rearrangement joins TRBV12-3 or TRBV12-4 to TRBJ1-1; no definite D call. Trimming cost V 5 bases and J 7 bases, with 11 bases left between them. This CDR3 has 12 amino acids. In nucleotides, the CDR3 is TGTGCCAGCAGTCCCCCACACCGTGAAGCTTTCTTT. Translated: CASSPPHREAFF.

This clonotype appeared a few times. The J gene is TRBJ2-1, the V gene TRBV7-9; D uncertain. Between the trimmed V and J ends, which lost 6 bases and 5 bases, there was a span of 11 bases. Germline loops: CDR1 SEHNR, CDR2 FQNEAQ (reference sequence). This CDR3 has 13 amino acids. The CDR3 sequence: CASSWSGDNEQFF. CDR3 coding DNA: TGTGCCAGCAGTTGGAGTGGGGACAATGAGCAGTTCTTC.

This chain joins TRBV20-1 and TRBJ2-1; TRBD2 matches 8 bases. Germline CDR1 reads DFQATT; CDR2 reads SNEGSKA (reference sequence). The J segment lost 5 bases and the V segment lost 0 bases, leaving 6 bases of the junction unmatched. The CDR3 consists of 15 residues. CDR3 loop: CSARDYSGANNEQFF. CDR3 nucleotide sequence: TGCAGTGCTAGAGATTATAGCGGGGCGAACAATGAGCAGTTCTTC.

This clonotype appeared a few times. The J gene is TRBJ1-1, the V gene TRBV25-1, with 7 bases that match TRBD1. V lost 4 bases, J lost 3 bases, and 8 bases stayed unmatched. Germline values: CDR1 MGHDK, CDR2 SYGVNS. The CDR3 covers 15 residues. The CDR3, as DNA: TGTGCCAGCAGTGTCTCCGGGACAGAGGACACTGAAGCTTTCTTT. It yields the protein CASSVSGTEDTEAFF.

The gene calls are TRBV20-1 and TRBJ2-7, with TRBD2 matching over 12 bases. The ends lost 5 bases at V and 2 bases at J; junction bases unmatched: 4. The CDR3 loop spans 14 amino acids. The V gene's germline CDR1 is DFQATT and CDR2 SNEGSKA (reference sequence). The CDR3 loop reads CSARLAGDPYEQYF. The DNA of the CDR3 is TGCAGTGCTCGACTAGCGGGAGACCCCTACGAGCAGTACTTC.

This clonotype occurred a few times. The CDR3 protein is CASSPGGSTNTEAFF. The CDR3 DNA sequence: TGTGCCAGCAGTCCCGGGGGGAGCACGAACACTGAAGCTTTCTTT. The rearrangement joins TRBV25-1 to TRBJ1-1; D is possibly TRBD1 (5 bases). V lost 5 bases, J lost 1 base, and 14 bases lay in between. Germline V gene sequence: CDR1 MGHDK, CDR2 SYGVNS. There are 15 residues in the CDR3.

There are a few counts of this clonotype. CDR3: CASSETGAGANVLTF. CDR3 in DNA: TGCGCCAGCAGTGAGACAGGGGCTGGGGCCAACGTCCTGACTTTC. The chain carries TRBV10-1 and TRBJ2-6, with TRBD1 identical over 7 bases. V lost 2 bases to trimming and J lost 2 bases; unmatched junction nucleotides: 0. In germline, CDR1 is WNHNN, CDR2 SYGVQD (reference sequence). The CDR3 is 15 amino acids.